The T cell receptor (beta chain) described here comes from a study of chemoradiotherapy in HPV16-positive cancers. V was clipped by 10 bases and J by 1 base; unmatched bases: 9. From germline, CDR1 is LNHDA and CDR2 SQIVND (reference sequence). The CDR3 totals 14 residues. Data came from immunoSEQ multiplex PCR; TCRdb stores just in-frame clones and leaves some out. Counted here are around 8,700 clones, under 80% occurring once; the ten biggest clones make up roughly 9%. This clone has just a few counts. Over chemoradiotherapy, repertoires were sampled more than once. The V gene is TRBV19, the J gene TRBJ1-1; 7 nucleotides match TRBD1. This clonotype originated in a human donor with HPV-associated anogenital cancer. This material was acquired from a patient who underwent chemoradiotherapy. Here the CDR3 reads CATARDRSNTEAFF. The CDR3 coding sequence is TGTGCCACCGCAAGGGACAGATCGAACACTGAAGCTTTCTTT.